These 30 T cell receptor beta chains originate from one sample sequenced in a study of cytomegalovirus exposure and HLA in healthy donors. Primers for the PCR totalled 60 Vbeta and 13 Jbeta. This table comes from immunoSEQ multiplex PCR, and its TCRdb copy is limited to in-frame clones, with some not included. Here the sample spans 150,000 to 200,000 clones, around 80% being singletons. Sequencing was carried out using PBMCs. Receptors were obtained from a male donor in good health and CMV-seropositive.

The CDR3 loop is CASSRGPGNYGYTF. Here the CDR3 DNA reads TGTGCCAGCAGCCGCGGGCCGGGGAACTATGGCTACACCTTC. This chain connects TRBV7-2 to TRBJ1-2, with D unclear. V was trimmed by 5 bases and J by 2 bases, leaving 12 bases between them. Germline values: CDR1 SGHTA, CDR2 FQGNSA. The CDR3 is made up of 14 amino acids.

This chain joins TRBV7-2 and TRBJ2-1, with 7 bases that match TRBD1. The V gene end was trimmed by 5 bases and the J gene end by 9 bases; junction bases not matched to a gene: 16. This CDR3 region has 16 residues. Germline V gene data show CDR1 as SGHTA and CDR2 as FQGNSA. As DNA, the CDR3 is TGTGCCAGCAGCCGCAGGGGGAGCCTTGTTGTTGTTGAGCAGTTCTTC. Translated, it gives CASSRRGSLVVVEQFF.

This chain uses TRBV9 with TRBJ2-7; 10 bases agree with TRBD1. CDR3 length equals 17 residues. The germline V gene encodes CDR1 SGDLS and CDR2 YYNGEE. V shed 2 bases, J shed 2 bases, and the junction held 10 bases outside the gene matches. The CDR3: CASSVGIAGQGTYEQYF. The CDR3, as DNA: TGTGCCAGCAGCGTGGGGATTGCGGGACAGGGGACCTACGAGCAGTACTTC.

This clone occurred a few times. In DNA form, the CDR3 reads TGTGCCAGCAGTACCACTAGCGGTCCGTCTGAGCAGTACTTC. Its translation: CASSTTSGPSEQYF. V is TRBV7-2 and J is TRBJ2-7; 8 positions agree with TRBD2. V was pared by 6 bases and J by 7 bases, with 11 bases of the junction left unmatched. The CDR3 contains 14 residues. Germline V gene sequence: CDR1 SGHTA, CDR2 FQGNSA.

V gene TRBV30 combines with J gene TRBJ1-1; a possible D gene is TRBD1 (5 bases). Deletions cut 2 bases from V and 7 bases from J, with 11 bases between. The CDR3 is made up of 12 amino acids. Germline CDR1 GTSNPN, CDR2 SVGIG (reference sequence). The CDR3 sequence: CAWSWRGGEAFF. CDR3 DNA: TGTGCCTGGAGTTGGAGGGGCGGTGAAGCTTTCTTT.

The rearrangement links TRBV19 to TRBJ1-2; TRBD1 matches 8 bases. V lost 4 bases, J lost 4 bases, and 11 bases stayed unmatched. The CDR3 has 16 residues. Germline V gene sequence: CDR1 LNHDA, CDR2 SQIVND (reference sequence). This CDR3 is CASSTPKTGDTYGYTF. In DNA, the CDR3 is TGTGCCAGTAGTACCCCTAAGACAGGGGACACCTATGGCTACACCTTC.

The J gene is TRBJ1-1, the V gene TRBV18; TRBD1 aligns across 9 bases. Germline V gene lookup returns CDR1 KGHSH and CDR2 LQKENI. This CDR3 is built from 15 residues. V shed 3 bases and J 0 bases; nucleotides not matched to a gene: 2. The CDR3 DNA sequence: TGTGCCAGCTCACCCAGGACAGGGGTGAACACTGAAGCTTTCTTT. Amino acid sequence: CASSPRTGVNTEAFF.

This clone was detected once. This chain connects TRBV10-3 to TRBJ2-4, with 8 bases matching TRBD2. J gave up 0 bases and V 3 bases, and 16 bases lay outside the gene matches. Per the germline V gene, CDR1 is ENHRY and CDR2 is SYGVKD. The CDR3 consists of 20 residues. The CDR3 DNA follows: TGTGCCATCAGTGAAGGCGCGCGCGGAGGACTAGCTCAAGCCAAAAACATTCAGTACTTC. It translates to CAISEGARGGLAQAKNIQYF.

V is TRBV19 and J is TRBJ2-3; D is ambiguous. Trimming cost V 3 bases and J 2 bases, with 9 bases left between them. This CDR3 comprises 14 residues. Germline V gives CDR1 LNHDA, CDR2 SQIVND (reference sequence). CDR3 region: CASSINQNTDTQYF. Written as DNA, the CDR3 is TGTGCCAGTAGTATTAACCAGAACACAGATACGCAGTATTTT.

CDR3 in amino acids: CASRVTANTEAFF. DNA for the CDR3: TGTGCCAGCAGGGTGACAGCGAACACTGAAGCTTTCTTT. The genes are TRBV27 and TRBJ1-1; D is perhaps TRBD1 (5 bases). This CDR3 is built from 13 residues. Germline CDR1 and CDR2: MNHEY and SMNVEV (reference sequence). Trimming took off 6 bases at V and 1 base at J, with 9 bases between the two ends.

The rearrangement uses TRBV7-6 and TRBJ1-1, with unresolved D. V was trimmed by 5 bases and J by 5 bases, leaving 21 bases between them. Germline CDR1 reads SGHVS; CDR2 reads FNYEAQ. This CDR3 is built from 16 residues. DNA of the CDR3: TGTGCCAGCAGCCCCGTCCCCCCGGGGTTGAGAACTGAAGCTTTCTTT. It translates to CASSPVPPGLRTEAFF.

The rearrangement uses TRBV7-6 and TRBJ2-1; 7 bases are shared with TRBD2. Germline values: CDR1 SGHVS, CDR2 FNYEAQ. Trimming at V came to 5 bases and at J to 6 bases, leaving 4 bases not matched to a gene. The CDR3 runs to 13 residues. The CDR3, as DNA: TGTGCCAGCAGCGCCAGGGAGGGCAATGAGCAGTTCTTC. Translated, it gives CASSAREGNEQFF.

The chain employs TRBV2 and TRBJ2-1; TRBD1 agrees at 9 bases. V lost 6 bases, J lost 6 bases, and 9 bases stayed unmatched. Germline V gene lookup returns CDR1 SNHLY and CDR2 FYNNEI. There are 15 residues in the CDR3. In nucleotides, the CDR3 is TGTGCCAGCAGAGCTACAGGGGGCGGTACCAATGAGCAGTTCTTC. Residues: CASRATGGGTNEQFF.

This clone was seen once. The chain is built from TRBV12-5 and TRBJ2-7, with TRBD1 matching over 7 bases. Germline V lookup: CDR1 LGHNT, CDR2 FRNRAP. Losses at the gene ends were 1 base for V and 6 bases for J; bases not matched to a gene: 3. The CDR3 consists of 13 residues. DNA of the CDR3: TGTGCTAGTGGTTTGGAACAGGGGTCCGAGCAGTACTTC. This sequence encodes CASGLEQGSEQYF.

This clone was observed a few times. A read error is likely here: a far larger clone is one base away. The rearrangement uses TRBV7-9 and TRBJ2-5; D is possibly TRBD1 (6 bases). The CDR3 is 15 amino acids. CDR1 SEHNR and CDR2 FQNEAQ come from the germline V gene (reference sequence). For the CDR3, the DNA is TGTTCCAGCAGCCTGGGTTGGGCAGGGGAAGAGACCCAGTACTTC. This codes for CSSSLGWAGEETQYF.

CDR3 residues: CASKVEPFSTEQYF. The CDR3 nucleotides are TGCGCCAGCAAGGTGGAGCCCTTTAGTACCGAGCAGTACTTC. The chain uses TRBV5-1 and TRBJ2-7; D gene uncertain. This CDR3 comprises 14 residues. Germline V CDR1 and CDR2: SGHRS, YFSETQ. V was trimmed by 6 bases and J by 6 bases, leaving 19 bases between them.

The chain combines TRBV5-6 with TRBJ1-4, with 9 bases fitting TRBD1. Germline V gives CDR1 SGHDT, CDR2 YYEEEE. Trimming at V came to 7 bases and at J to 10 bases, leaving 11 bases not matched to a gene. The CDR3 extends over 14 amino acids. CDR3 loop: CASGTQGATGKLFF. In DNA form, the CDR3 reads TGTGCCAGCGGCACACAGGGGGCGACAGGAAAACTGTTTTTT.

The chain recombines TRBV5-1 with TRBJ2-7; D not resolved. The CDR3 spans 13 residues. V lost 0 bases and J 2 bases, leaving 6 bases between the germline ends. Germline V gives CDR1 SGHRS, CDR2 YFSETQ. This CDR3 reads CASSLGIAYEQYF. Written as DNA, the CDR3 is TGCGCCAGCAGCTTGGGCATAGCCTACGAGCAGTACTTC.

The rearrangement uses TRBV19 and TRBJ2-7; 9 bases fit TRBD1. This CDR3 spans 13 amino acids. Germline CDR1 LNHDA, CDR2 SQIVND (reference sequence). V dropped 7 bases and J dropped 3; count of bases not matched to a gene: 4. CDR3 region: CASKVGQGYEQYF. The CDR3 DNA reads as TGTGCCAGTAAGGTGGGACAGGGCTACGAGCAGTACTTC.

The chain combines TRBV7-2 with TRBJ1-3; 8 nucleotides agree with TRBD1. J was trimmed by 4 bases and V by 6 bases; bases with no gene match: 5. Per germline, CDR1 SGHTA and CDR2 FQGNSA. The CDR3 length is 14 residues. The CDR3 protein is CASSLTGGGNTIYF. The CDR3 DNA reads TGTGCCAGCAGTCTCACAGGGGGAGGAAACACCATATATTTT.

V usage is TRBV7-2 and J usage is TRBJ2-5, with TRBD2 matching 9 bases. The V gene's germline CDR1 is SGHTA and CDR2 FQGNSA. The CDR3 is made up of 12 amino acids. CDR3 DNA sequence: TGTGGCTCCGCGGGGGGGCGTGGGACCCAGTACTTC. Its protein product is CGSAGGRGTQYF. Drawing the rest from reference TRBV7-2 and TRBJ2-5, the complete variable domain is GAGVSQSPSNKVTEKGKDVELRCDPISGHTALYWYRQSLGQGLEFLIYFQGNSAPDKSGLPSDRFSAERTGGSVSTLTIQRTQQEDSAVYLCGSAGGRGTQYFGPGTRLLVL.

The chain recombines TRBV19 with TRBJ2-1; TRBD2 might be the D (6 bases). Germline V gene sequence: CDR1 LNHDA, CDR2 SQIVND (reference sequence). This CDR3 is 15 amino acids long. Deletions cut 7 bases from V and 4 bases from J, with 17 bases between. The CDR3 nucleotides read TGTGCCAGTACCAAGCAGGGAGGAACGTACAATGAGCAGTTCTTC. This gives the protein CASTKQGGTYNEQFF.

V is TRBV5-1 and J is TRBJ2-4, with 10 bases that match TRBD1. The length of the CDR3 is 15 residues. The germline V gene encodes CDR1 SGHRS and CDR2 YFSETQ. The V gene end was trimmed by 4 bases and the J gene end by 7 bases; junction bases not matched to a gene: 8. The CDR3 DNA sequence: TGCGCCAGCAGCCTAGGGACAGGGGAGTTGAACATTCAGTACTTC. Its translation is CASSLGTGELNIQYF.

The chain is built from TRBV5-1 and TRBJ1-1, with 9 bases identical to TRBD1. Germline values: CDR1 SGHRS, CDR2 YFSETQ. The CDR3 runs to 15 residues. V was pared by 3 bases and J by 4 bases, with 7 bases of the junction left unmatched. The CDR3 loop reads CASSWGDREVTEAFF. For the CDR3, the DNA is TGCGCCAGCAGCTGGGGGGACAGGGAGGTCACTGAAGCTTTCTTT.

The J gene is TRBJ2-2, the V gene TRBV7-9; 7 bases are a match to TRBD1. The CDR3 length is 13 residues. From germline, CDR1 is SEHNR and CDR2 FQNEAQ (reference sequence). Germline trimming cut 2 bases from V and 6 bases from J; bases unmatched to any gene: 0. CDR3 nucleotides: TGTGCCAGCAGCTTAACAGGGGCCGGGGAGCTGTTTTTT. Protein product: CASSLTGAGELFF.

V gene TRBV19 combines with J gene TRBJ1-5; a weak D match, TRBD1 (5 bases). The CDR3 runs to 16 residues. The V end lost 6 bases, the J end lost 0 bases, and 15 bases lay between the germline ends. From germline, CDR1 is LNHDA and CDR2 SQIVND (reference sequence). The CDR3 DNA reads TGTGCCAGTAGGGGGAGGGCAGGGACTAGCAATCAGCCCCAGCATTTT. It specifies CASRGRAGTSNQPQHF.

The chain couples TRBV7-9 to TRBJ1-4; TRBD1 is a possible D gene (5 bases). CDR1 is SEHNR, CDR2 FQNEAQ, per germline (reference sequence). Deletions cut 2 bases from V and 8 bases from J, with 15 bases between. There are 15 residues in the CDR3. CDR3 in DNA: TGTGCCAGCAGCTTAATGGAGGGGATCAACGAAAAACTGTTTTTT. This encodes CASSLMEGINEKLFF. The whole variable domain, filled in from reference TRBV7-9 and TRBJ1-4, reads DTGVSQNPRHKITKRGQNVTFRCDPISEHNRLYWYRQTLGQGPEFLTYFQNEAQLEKSRLLSDRFSAERPKGSFSTLEIQRTEQGDSAMYLCASSLMEGINEKLFFGSGTQLSVL.

This clone was counted a single time. The chain recombines TRBV5-1 with TRBJ1-3, with 10 bases identical to TRBD1. Trimming removed 5 bases from V and 2 bases from J; junction bases left unmatched: 13. Germline V lookup: CDR1 SGHRS, CDR2 YFSETQ. The CDR3 has 18 residues. The CDR3 sequence: CASRTGTGASGAGNTIYF. The CDR3 bases are TGCGCCAGCAGAACCGGGACAGGGGCTTCGGGCGCTGGAAACACCATATATTTT.

The chain links TRBV2 to TRBJ1-2; TRBD1 agrees at 9 bases. J lost 8 bases, V lost 8 bases, and 21 bases had no gene match. The CDR3 contains 17 residues. The germline V gene has CDR1 SNHLY and CDR2 FYNNEI. This CDR3 is CASSPGPGTGGASGYTF. The CDR3 DNA follows: TGTGCCAGCTCCCCCGGTCCGGGCACAGGGGGCGCATCGGGCTACACCTTC.

The rearrangement joins TRBV7-9 to TRBJ1-2; possible D gene TRBD1, 5 bases. V was trimmed by 5 bases and J by 2 bases, leaving 24 bases between them. The CDR3 totals 18 residues. Germline V gene lookup returns CDR1 SEHNR and CDR2 FQNEAQ (reference sequence). The CDR3 spells CASSEDSRSGGRNYGYTF. DNA for the CDR3: TGTGCCAGCAGCGAAGATTCACGATCGGGGGGAAGGAACTATGGCTACACCTTC.